Described below is a single T cell receptor beta chain sequence and its context. The antigen it binds to is not known. Base-call qualities are not available, and no considerably larger clone is one nucleotide away. The protocol used for the library was the immunoSEQ multiplex PCR assay. This is the immuneACCESS table as TCRdb keeps it, with only in-frame sequences that have V and J called. A part of the clones is gone; compared with another copy, unresolved V genes explain less than half, and the rest is unexplained. The sample yields 630,000 or so clones; around 87% were counted once. The ten largest clonotypes hold approximately 0.0097% of the sample. This entry is derived from a study of shared T cell receptors in the human thymus (dated by TCRdb to the early 2020s). Some background on the complete study: The study examined how self-reactive, shared T-cell receptor alpha chains are generated in the human thymus.

This sample was also put to use in a study of human thymus T cells. The second source states: In Finland, the donors were immunologically healthy infants who were having open corrective cardiac surgery for congenital heart defects. The thymus tissue came from surgical resects taken out during corrective cardiac surgery. Biased V and J gene segment usage appeared to be present in both thymic and peripheral blood repertoires. The related research reported highly overlapping thymic TCR repertoires among unrelated individuals. The study described the TCR alpha and beta repertoires in eight or nine infant thymus samples and a few matching peripheral blood samples. The cohort included more than five male and a couple of female infants, with donor ages spanning 7 to 244 days. Thymocytes were freed from the tissue by mechanical means and kept at -70 degrees C as pellets of roughly 9.5-31 million cells. Genomic DNA was extracted from frozen cell pellets with a QIAsymphony instrument. TCRB and TCRAD loci were amplified from a standardized quantity of quality-controlled genomic DNA using the immunoSEQ multiplex PCR assay. The amplicons covered the V(D)J region and were long enough to include the CDR3 and to identify the V and J genes. The commercial immunoSEQ service was used to sequence amplicons on an Illumina platform. Primer bias and sequencing errors were corrected using previously described methods, and TCRAD and TCRB definitions followed the IMGT database. Analysis of the repertoires was done with immunoSEQ Analyzer 3.0 and VDJTools and included basic statistics, V/J segment usage, diversity estimates, rarefaction and pairwise overlap. To estimate diversity, the Chao1, ChaoE, Efron-Thisted, Shannon and inverse Simpson indices were applied, and diversity was also estimated on datasets down-sampled to the smallest sample. Repertoire overlap was assessed by strict matching of CDR3 nucleotide sequence, V gene and J gene, and clustering was done by Jaccard-based multidimensional scaling. Thymus samples yielded on average approximately 840,000 unique TCRB clonotypes, compared with around 79,000 from blood samples.

The sample was thymocytes. The sequence was obtained from a boy under two years old with a congenital heart defect. Donor details come from another sample of the same person, matched by shared clones.

The bases are TGTGCCAGCAGTTACCCAGGGACTCAGAACACTGAAGCTTTCTTT. This yields the protein CASSYPGTQNTEAFF. Here the chain combines TRBV28 and TRBJ1-1, with a weak D call of TRBD1 (5 bases match). The CDR3 runs 15 amino acids, cysteine and phenylalanine included. Only the CDR3 DNA stays, 45 bases, in frame from base 1. CDR1 and CDR2 are read off the germline V gene as MDHEN and SYDVKM. Relative to germline, V is 4 bases shorter and J is 1 base shorter, with 13 bases between their ends.